Below are 26 T cell receptor beta chains sequenced from a single sample in a study of cytomegalovirus exposure and HLA in healthy donors. PCR involved 60 Vbeta and 13 Jbeta primers. Repertoires were generated with immunoSEQ multiplex PCR, while TCRdb's copy carries only in-frame clones and drops some. The table records about 130,000 clones, roughly two thirds of them present only once. Sequenced material: PBMCs. Receptors originate from a man in his thirties or forties in good health and CMV-seropositive.

This rearrangement joins TRBV6-5 to TRBJ1-1, with 10 bases matching TRBD1. Germline V CDR1 and CDR2: MNHEY, SVGAGI. V trimming: 5 bases; J trimming: 9 bases; junction bases outside the gene matches: 6. CDR3 length equals 13 residues. CDR3 DNA sequence: TGTGCCAGCAGTAACCCGGGACAGGGGAAAGCTTTCTTT. Its translation: CASSNPGQGKAFF.

The sample holds one count of this clone. The chain is built from TRBV5-1 and TRBJ2-5, with D possibly matching TRBD2 (5 bases). Trimming removed 7 bases from V and 5 bases from J, with 18 bases in between. The CDR3 runs to 14 residues. Germline CDR1 is SGHRS and CDR2 is YFSETQ. As DNA, the CDR3 is TGCGCCAGCGTTAGAGGTACCGGCGGGGAGACCCAGTACTTC. The encoded protein is CASVRGTGGETQYF.

This clone was observed a handful of times. The CDR3, as DNA: TGCGCCAGCAGCTACCGACAGGGCCCGATGAACACTGAAGCTTTCTTT. Its protein is CASSYRQGPMNTEAFF. This sequence joins TRBV5-1 and TRBJ1-1, with 7 bases identical to TRBD1. Germline CDR1 is SGHRS and CDR2 is YFSETQ. With V trimmed by 3 bases and J by 0 bases, 8 bases remained unmatched. The CDR3 loop spans 16 amino acids.

This chain uses TRBV29-1 with TRBJ2-7, with TRBD1 as a possible D gene (6 bases). Germline V gene data show CDR1 as SQVTM and CDR2 as ANQGSEA. There are 11 residues in the CDR3. V was cut by 7 bases and J by 4 bases, with 11 bases left in between. The CDR3 here is CSGWDTYEQYF. Written as DNA, the CDR3 is TGCAGCGGATGGGACACTTACGAGCAGTACTTC.

V usage is TRBV7-2 and J usage is TRBJ1-1; no definite D call. CDR1 and CDR2 from the germline V gene are SGHTA and FQGNSA. The CDR3 has 12 residues. Trimming removed 3 bases at V and 7 bases at J, with 9 bases between. CDR3 coding DNA: TGTGCCAGCAGCTTCGTCAGTGGTGAAGCTTTCTTT. This sequence encodes CASSFVSGEAFF. Full variable domain (missing parts from reference TRBV7-2 and TRBJ1-1): GAGVSQSPSNKVTEKGKDVELRCDPISGHTALYWYRQSLGQGLEFLIYFQGNSAPDKSGLPSDRFSAERTGGSVSTLTIQRTQQEDSAVYLCASSFVSGEAFFGQGTRLTVV.

The J gene is TRBJ2-7, the V gene TRBV7-9; possible D gene TRBD1, 6 bases. CDR3 length equals 13 residues. Germline loops: CDR1 SEHNR, CDR2 FQNEAQ (reference sequence). V lost 7 bases and J lost 5, with 15 bases in between. The CDR3 spells CASTTGNLDEQYF. The CDR3 bases are TGTGCCAGCACCACAGGGAATCTCGACGAGCAGTACTTC.

This chain links TRBV19 with TRBJ1-2; D not resolved. Deletions cut 3 bases from V and 5 bases from J, with 16 bases between. Germline V lookup: CDR1 LNHDA, CDR2 SQIVND (reference sequence). The CDR3 spans 15 residues. The CDR3 sequence: CASSILEGVGYGYTF. In DNA, the CDR3 is TGTGCCAGTAGTATCTTAGAGGGAGTCGGATATGGCTACACCTTC.

The chain is built from TRBV5-1 and TRBJ2-1, with TRBD2 identical over 7 bases. The CDR3 length is 15 residues. The germline V gene has CDR1 SGHRS and CDR2 YFSETQ. V trimming: 0 bases; J trimming: 6 bases; junction bases outside the gene matches: 6. CDR3 protein: CASSLASGTFNEQFF. CDR3 nucleotides: TGCGCCAGCAGCTTGGCCAGCGGGACTTTCAATGAGCAGTTCTTC.

Note on this clone: The junction differs from germline at one of its ends, possibly a read error. This sample also contains other DNA sequences that code for the same CDR3. V gene TRBV10-1 combines with J gene TRBJ1-1; 7 positions agree with TRBD1. CDR1 is WNHNN, CDR2 SYGVQD, per germline (reference sequence). This CDR3 spans 13 amino acids. In nucleotides, the CDR3 is TGCGCCAGCAGGGTGGACAGGAACACCGAAGCTTTCTTT. Residues: CASRVDRNTEAFF.

The chain joins TRBV9 to TRBJ2-1, with D perhaps matching TRBD1 (5 bases). Per the germline V gene, CDR1 is SGDLS and CDR2 is YYNGEE. The CDR3 extends over 16 amino acids. V was pared by 2 bases and J by 5 bases, with 17 bases between. CDR3 in amino acids: CASSVGPAVSDNEQFF. Written as DNA, the CDR3 is TGTGCCAGCAGCGTGGGGCCCGCGGTCTCGGACAATGAGCAGTTCTTC. Variable domain in full (rest from reference TRBV9 and TRBJ2-1): DSGVTQTPKHLITATGQRVTLRCSPRSGDLSVYWYQQSLDQGLQFLIQYYNGEERAKGNILERFSAQQFPDLHSELNLSSLELGDSALYFCASSVGPAVSDNEQFFGPGTRLTVL.

Only a few counts were recorded for this clone. The V and J genes are TRBV5-1 and TRBJ2-3, with TRBD2 as a possible D gene (6 bases). V was cut by 5 bases and J by 2 bases, with 24 bases left in between. CDR3 size: 18 residues. CDR1 SGHRS and CDR2 YFSETQ come from the germline V gene. CDR3: CASSKVTATSILTDTQYF. The CDR3 DNA reads as TGCGCCAGCAGTAAAGTCACCGCGACTAGTATTCTCACAGATACGCAGTATTTT.

V and J are TRBV6-4 and TRBJ2-1; D perhaps matches TRBD2 (5 bases). The length of the CDR3 is 14 residues. Per germline, CDR1 MRHNA and CDR2 SNTAGT. The V and J ends lost 3 bases and 6 bases respectively, with 12 bases between them. In nucleotides, the CDR3 is TGTGCCAGCAGTGATAAGGGTGGAGGCAATGAGCAGTTCTTC. It translates to CASSDKGGGNEQFF.

This chain joins TRBV25-1 and TRBJ1-2; D is possibly TRBD1 (6 bases). Per germline, CDR1 MGHDK and CDR2 SYGVNS. The CDR3 spans 14 residues. V was trimmed by 4 bases and J by 1 base, leaving 10 bases between them. The CDR3, as DNA: TGTGCCAGCAGTGCTCCGGGACATAACTATGGCTACACCTTC. Residues: CASSAPGHNYGYTF.

The table lists this clone with a few counts. CDR3 DNA sequence: TGTGCCAGCAGTTACGGGACAATATACCACGAGCAGTACTTC. Translated: CASSYGTIYHEQYF. The chain is built from TRBV27 and TRBJ2-7; TRBD1 is a possible D gene (6 bases). The CDR3 is 14 amino acids. Trimming shortened V by 4 bases and J by 5 bases, and 15 bases separated the two germline ends. Germline CDR1 reads MNHEY; CDR2 reads SMNVEV (reference sequence).

V and J are TRBV28 and TRBJ2-7; the match to TRBD2 covers 14 bases. Germline CDR1 reads MDHEN; CDR2 reads SYDVKM. The CDR3 runs to 14 residues. Trimming cost V 5 bases and J 7 bases; bases outside gene matches: 4. DNA for the CDR3: TGTGCCAGCAGTCGGACTAGCGGGAGGCATGAGCAGTACTTC. Encoded protein: CASSRTSGRHEQYF.

V usage is TRBV28 and J usage is TRBJ2-3; 8 nucleotides align to TRBD2. There are 15 residues in the CDR3. V gave up 1 base and J gave up 6 bases; unmatched junction bases: 6. Germline V lookup: CDR1 MDHEN, CDR2 SYDVKM. The CDR3 sequence: CASSLYTGGLDTQYF. CDR3 coding DNA: TGTGCCAGCAGTTTATATACGGGAGGGCTGGATACGCAGTATTTT.

This rearrangement joins TRBV28 to TRBJ2-7; the D is unclear. Trimming took off 8 bases at V and 0 bases at J, with 14 bases between the two ends. Germline V gene data show CDR1 as MDHEN and CDR2 as SYDVKM. CDR3 size: 14 residues. In DNA, the CDR3 is TGTGCCAGCGCCGCAGGTTTTAGCTCCTACGAGCAGTACTTC. This translates into CASAAGFSSYEQYF.

For the CDR3, the DNA is TGTGCCAGCAGTTTTCCCGGGACAGCCTCCTACGAGCAGTACTTC. Its translation is CASSFPGTASYEQYF. The chain couples TRBV28 to TRBJ2-7; 7 bases match TRBD1. With V trimmed by 3 bases and J by 0 bases, 5 bases remained unmatched. CDR1 and CDR2 (germline): MDHEN, SYDVKM. CDR3 size: 15 residues.

This CDR3 reads CASSAWDSSYEQYF. Written as DNA, the CDR3 is TGTGCCAGCAGCGCCTGGGACAGCTCCTACGAGCAGTACTTC. The V gene is TRBV9, the J gene TRBJ2-7, with 7 bases matching TRBD1. V lost 3 bases, J lost 0 bases, and 3 bases stayed unmatched. Germline V lookup: CDR1 SGDLS, CDR2 YYNGEE. CDR3 size: 14 residues.

This clone occurred a few times. V and J are TRBV18 and TRBJ1-1; D is uncertain. Germline CDR1 reads KGHSH; CDR2 reads LQKENI. This CDR3 comprises 13 residues. V was pared by 10 bases and J by 7 bases, with 19 bases between. CDR3 in amino acids: CATKEAQNGEAFF. The CDR3 DNA sequence: TGTGCCACCAAGGAGGCCCAGAACGGTGAAGCTTTCTTT.

This clone has a single count. This sequence joins TRBV7-3 and TRBJ2-7, with D possibly matching TRBD2 (6 bases). Trimming removed 2 bases from V and 0 bases from J, with 14 bases in between. The CDR3 spans 16 residues. CDR1 SGHTA and CDR2 FQGTGA come from the germline V gene. DNA for the CDR3: TGTGCCAGCAGCTTATATCCAGCGGGTAGCTCCTACGAGCAGTACTTC. Protein product: CASSLYPAGSSYEQYF.

The V gene is TRBV4-1, the J gene TRBJ2-3, with D possibly TRBD2 on 6 matching bases. V was trimmed by 0 bases and J by 3 bases, leaving 16 bases between them. The germline V gene has CDR1 MGHRA and CDR2 YSYEKL. The CDR3 length is 17 residues. In DNA form, the CDR3 reads TGCGCCAGCAGCCAAGATTTTGGGGGACTGTCGACAGATACGCAGTATTTT. Its translation: CASSQDFGGLSTDTQYF.

There are a few counts of this clone. This chain connects TRBV5-1 to TRBJ1-1, with TRBD1 matching over 9 bases. CDR1 is SGHRS, CDR2 YFSETQ, per germline. The junction had 15 bases not matched to a gene; V was cut back by 4 bases and J by 5 bases. The CDR3 has 17 amino acids. The CDR3 DNA is TGCGCCAGCAGCACCTCCGGGACAGGGATGATTTTTACTGAAGCTTTCTTT. The encoded protein is CASSTSGTGMIFTEAFF.

The J gene is TRBJ2-3, the V gene TRBV2; no firm D call. This CDR3 is built from 14 residues. CDR1 and CDR2 (germline): SNHLY, FYNNEI. Trimming removed 4 bases at V and 0 bases at J, with 8 bases between. This CDR3 is CASSGLSSTDTQYF. The CDR3, as DNA: TGTGCCAGCAGTGGACTGAGTAGCACAGATACGCAGTATTTT.

The rearrangement links TRBV29-1 to TRBJ2-3; 7 bases fit TRBD2. Per the germline V gene, CDR1 is SQVTM and CDR2 is ANQGSEA. CDR3 length: 16 amino acids. Trimming removed 4 bases from V and 5 bases from J; junction bases left unmatched: 15. CDR3 nucleotide sequence: TGCAGCGTTGTTGGGGGACGGGGCGGGAGCGGAGATACGCAGTATTTT. This sequence encodes CSVVGGRGGSGDTQYF.

The rearrangement uses TRBV4-1 and TRBJ2-7, with D maybe TRBD1 (6 bases). Germline CDR1 is MGHRA and CDR2 is YSYEKL. CDR3 length: 14 residues. The germline V and J ends were trimmed by 4 bases and 3 bases, with 13 bases remaining between them. CDR3 sequence: CASSRDDRHYEQYF. The CDR3 DNA sequence: TGCGCCAGCAGCCGAGATGACAGGCACTACGAGCAGTACTTC.